This paragraph covers one T cell receptor beta chain sequence. The source of the sample is a study of blood T cell repertoires in COVID-19. Looking at the study overall: T cells, B-cell-depleted T cells, or PBMCs provided the cDNA or gDNA that served as material.

The method was immunoSEQ multiplex PCR; TCRdb's version includes in-frame clones alone and lacks a portion of them. Of roughly 150,000 clones listed, less than 85% are singletons. Participants, about 18 to 100 years old, spanned under 30 US areas. Participant reports of clinical history set cohort assignment. There are 14 residues in the CDR3. The ends were cut back, 2 bases at V and 3 bases at J, with 8 bases in the middle. Germline loops: CDR1 SGHRS, CDR2 YFSETQ. Sequencing used PBMCs or T cells enriched from blood (not recorded which). This sequence originates from a man aged 60 to 69 who had recovered from COVID-19. This sequence joins TRBV5-1 and TRBJ1-4; possible D gene TRBD1, 5 bases. The CDR3 sequence: CASSFSGANEKLFF. The CDR3 DNA reads TGCGCCAGCAGCTTTTCGGGGGCTAATGAAAAACTGTTTTTT.